This TCR beta chain was captured in a study of CD8 T cells in Susac syndrome. This CDR3 comprises 13 residues. V was trimmed by 8 bases and J by 5 bases, leaving 15 bases between them. It was with random hexamers that roughly 0.5 to 1 ug RNA was reverse transcribed. TCRdb re-derived calls from the immunoSEQ multiplex PCR reads in MiXCR, one entry per CDR3 protein. The sample contains 150,000 to 200,000 distinct CDR3 sequences, 90% to 95% of which appear only once. Sequenced sample: CD4+ T cells from PBMCs. The sequence came from a human donor with multiple sclerosis. The chain uses TRBV12-3 or TRBV12-4 and TRBJ1-2, with D hard to call. The CDR3 coding sequence is TGTGCCAGCTCAGAGGGCGGGATTTATGGCTACACCTTC. Protein sequence: CASSEGGIYGYTF.